This T cell receptor beta chain was recovered during a study of neurological immune-mediated disorders. Trimming left V 2 bases short and J 3 bases short, with 17 bases between. The length of the CDR3 is 17 residues. Looked up from germline, CDR1 is MDHEN and CDR2 is SYDVKM. Unsorted libraries were prepared from 2 million PBMCs that had been stored at -80 C. The method for making cDNA was 5'RACE, and it used 10-nucleotide random UMIs. TCRdb processed the 5' RACE reads anew with MiXCR; each CDR3 protein has one entry. Among 15,000 to 20,000 distinct CDR3 sequences listed, about 22% were seen once. The V and J genes are TRBV28 and TRBJ1-5; D is unclear. Sequencing used PBMCs. The sequence was collected from a man aged 50-60 years in good health. The CDR3 bases are TGTGCCAGCAGTTTACGTAGAGGGTCACCCTACAATCAGCCCCAGCATTTT. This codes for CASSLRRGSPYNQPQHF.